Each of the 28 T cell receptor beta chains below was sequenced from the same sample in a study of blood T cell repertoires in COVID-19. Sequencing used immunoSEQ multiplex PCR; TCRdb keeps in-frame clones, though not all of them. Here the sample spans 120,000 or so clones, roughly 90% being singletons. Sequencing was performed on peripheral blood. All receptors come from a human donor in a cohort sampled during active COVID-19.

V and J are TRBV5-1 and TRBJ2-3; 10 bases are shared with TRBD2. Unmatched junction bases numbered 14, after V lost 5 bases and J lost 8 bases. Germline assignment: CDR1 SGHRS and CDR2 YFSETQ. The length of the CDR3 is 16 residues. CDR3: CASSWRGASGGGTQYF. The CDR3 DNA is TGCGCCAGCAGTTGGAGGGGCGCTAGCGGGGGAGGTACGCAGTATTTT.

V usage is TRBV11-2 and J usage is TRBJ2-3, with 9 bases identical to TRBD2. Trimming at V came to 1 base and at J to 6 bases, leaving 8 bases not matched to a gene. Germline CDR1 is SGHAT and CDR2 is FQNNGV. This CDR3 has 16 amino acids. CDR3 region: CASSLGPGGGADTQYF. The DNA of the CDR3 is TGTGCCAGCAGCTTAGGTCCCGGCGGGGGGGCCGATACGCAGTATTTT.

The chain combines TRBV11-2 with TRBJ2-5; 10 bases agree with TRBD2. Germline CDR1 reads SGHAT; CDR2 reads FQNNGV. V trimming: 1 base; J trimming: 4 bases; junction bases outside the gene matches: 12. The CDR3 totals 18 residues. In nucleotides, the CDR3 is TGTGCCAGCAGCTTAGCGGGATTACTAGCGGGGAGCCGAGAGACCCAGTACTTC. This translates into CASSLAGLLAGSRETQYF. Combining the CDR3 with reference TRBV11-2 and TRBJ2-5 gives the whole variable domain EAGVAQSPRYKIIEKRQSVAFWCNPISGHATLYWYQQILGQGPKLLIQFQNNGVVDDSQLPKDRFSAERLKGVDSTLKIQPAKLEDSAVYLCASSLAGLLAGSRETQYFGPGTRLLVL.

The chain couples TRBV18 to TRBJ2-5, with 9 nucleotides matching TRBD1. Germline CDR1 reads KGHSH; CDR2 reads LQKENI. Germline trimming cut 5 bases from V and 2 bases from J; bases unmatched to any gene: 6. This CDR3 contains 15 residues. CDR3 residues: CASSGDRGIQETQYF. The CDR3 DNA is TGTGCCAGCTCAGGCGACAGGGGGATTCAAGAGACCCAGTACTTC.

The J gene is TRBJ2-2, the V gene TRBV19; 9 bases are a match to TRBD1. J lost 4 bases, V lost 11 bases, and 11 bases had no gene match. The CDR3 covers 15 residues. Germline V CDR1 and CDR2: LNHDA, SQIVND (reference sequence). The CDR3 reads CAFHRGTGSTGELFF. CDR3 DNA sequence: TGTGCCTTTCACAGGGGGACAGGGAGCACCGGGGAGCTGTTTTTT. Drawing the rest from reference TRBV19 and TRBJ2-2, the complete variable domain is DGGITQSPKYLFRKEGQNVTLSCEQNLNHDAMYWYRQDPGQGLRLIYYSQIVNDFQKGDIAEGYSVSREKKESFPLTVTSAQKNPTAFYLCAFHRGTGSTGELFFGEGSRLTVL.

V is TRBV27 and J is TRBJ2-7; 8 bases fit TRBD1. This CDR3 contains 14 residues. V gave up 4 bases and J gave up 4 bases; unmatched junction bases: 6. The germline gives CDR1 MNHEY, CDR2 SMNVEV (reference sequence). Here the CDR3 reads CASSSGQAIYEQYF. CDR3 sequence (DNA): TGTGCCAGCAGTTCGGGACAGGCTATTTACGAGCAGTACTTC.

This chain connects TRBV27 to TRBJ2-2; 8 nucleotides line up with TRBD1. The V segment lost 4 bases and the J segment 4 bases; nucleotides outside the gene matches: 5. CDR1 and CDR2 (germline): MNHEY, SMNVEV (reference sequence). The CDR3 covers 15 residues. The CDR3 sequence is CASSSGGAGTGELFF. As DNA, the CDR3 is TGTGCCAGCAGTTCAGGGGGCGCGGGCACCGGGGAGCTGTTTTTT.

This clone was detected only once. The chain links TRBV5-8 to TRBJ1-1; possibly TRBD1 for D (6 bases). The CDR3 sequence is 13 residues long. V was clipped by 5 bases and J by 5 bases, with 13 bases between them. Germline CDR1 is SGHTS and CDR2 is YDEGEE. CDR3 region: CASRIQGFTEAFF. The CDR3 DNA is TGTGCCAGCAGGATACAGGGATTTACTGAAGCTTTCTTT.

The chain recombines TRBV6-1 with TRBJ2-1; TRBD1 agrees at 7 bases. The germline V gene encodes CDR1 MNHNS and CDR2 SASEGT. The V gene end was trimmed by 4 bases and the J gene end by 3 bases; junction bases not matched to a gene: 9. CDR3 length equals 16 residues. CDR3 nucleotide sequence: TGTGCCAGCAGTGTGAGTGGGCAGGGGGTCTACAATGAGCAGTTCTTC. Residues: CASSVSGQGVYNEQFF.

The chain combines TRBV25-1 with TRBJ2-1, with 12 nucleotides matching TRBD2. CDR1 MGHDK and CDR2 SYGVNS come from the germline V gene. J lost 4 bases, V lost 7 bases, and 5 bases had no gene match. CDR3 size: 15 residues. This CDR3 is CASTPLAGGYNEQFF. CDR3 bases: TGTGCCAGCACCCCGCTAGCGGGGGGGTACAATGAGCAGTTCTTC.

This clone was counted between two and nine times. This rearrangement joins TRBV9 to TRBJ1-6, with 8 bases that match TRBD1. Germline CDR1 SGDLS, CDR2 YYNGEE. The CDR3 runs to 14 residues. V lost 4 bases, J lost 10 bases, and 7 bases stayed unmatched. The DNA of the CDR3 is TGTGCCAGCAGCTCGGAGACAGGGGAATCACCCCTCCACTTT. Amino acids: CASSSETGESPLHF.

The genes are TRBV24-1 and TRBJ2-3; tentative D call: TRBD2 (5 bases). This CDR3 is 17 amino acids long. CDR1 is KGHDR, CDR2 SFDVKD, per germline. Trimming stripped 4 bases from V and 4 bases from J, with 20 bases between. CDR3 loop: CATSDRPAGVASDTQYF. CDR3 bases: TGTGCCACCAGTGACCGCCCGGCGGGTGTGGCTTCAGATACGCAGTATTTT.

The V call is TRBV7-2, the J call TRBJ1-4, with a possible D match to TRBD1 (6 bases). CDR3 length: 15 amino acids. V was pared by 5 bases and J by 7 bases, with 17 bases between. Germline loops: CDR1 SGHTA, CDR2 FQGNSA. The CDR3 region has the DNA TGTGCCAGCAGCCCAGGGGCGGCAGGGCGTGAAAAACTGTTTTTT. Translated: CASSPGAAGREKLFF.

In its sample, this clone was seen once. This chain joins TRBV5-1 and TRBJ1-1, with 9 bases lining up with TRBD1. Germline V lookup: CDR1 SGHRS, CDR2 YFSETQ. J was trimmed by 4 bases and V by 1 base; bases with no gene match: 5. The length of the CDR3 is 15 residues. The chain's CDR3 is CASSLTGGSGTEAFF. CDR3 DNA: TGCGCCAGCAGCTTGACAGGGGGCTCGGGCACTGAAGCTTTCTTT. The whole variable domain, remainder taken from reference TRBV5-1 and TRBJ1-1, is KAGVTQTPRYLIKTRGQQVTLSCSPISGHRSVSWYQQTPGQGLQFLFEYFSETQRNKGNFPGRFSGRQFSNSRSEMNVSTLELGDSALYLCASSLTGGSGTEAFFGQGTRLTVV.

Only one count was recorded for this clone. The rearrangement links TRBV7-9 to TRBJ2-7; 9 bases align to TRBD1. This CDR3 has 14 amino acids. The J segment lost 0 bases and the V segment lost 5 bases, leaving 2 bases of the junction unmatched. From germline, CDR1 is SEHNR and CDR2 FQNEAQ (reference sequence). CDR3 sequence (DNA): TGTGCCAGCAGCCGGGACAGGGACTCCTACGAGCAGTACTTC. This gives the protein CASSRDRDSYEQYF.

V and J are TRBV19 and TRBJ2-5; D is possibly TRBD1 (5 bases). V was clipped by 0 bases and J by 0 bases, with 20 bases between them. The CDR3 contains 19 residues. Germline CDR1 reads LNHDA; CDR2 reads SQIVND (reference sequence). CDR3 DNA sequence: TGTGCCAGTAGTATAGATAGGACCCAGGGCAAGGGTTACCAAGAGACCCAGTACTTC. The encoded protein is CASSIDRTQGKGYQETQYF.

This clone was seen a single time. The chain uses TRBV2 and TRBJ2-7, with D perhaps matching TRBD1 (6 bases). This CDR3 has 18 amino acids. Looked up from germline, CDR1 is SNHLY and CDR2 is FYNNEI. V was trimmed by 6 bases and J by 5 bases, leaving 29 bases between them. The CDR3 here is CASRGVRQVTEKGDEQYF. CDR3 sequence (DNA): TGTGCCAGCAGGGGAGTAAGACAGGTTACGGAGAAAGGCGACGAGCAGTACTTC.

The chain combines TRBV19 with TRBJ1-2; 7 bases line up with TRBD1. Germline V gives CDR1 LNHDA, CDR2 SQIVND (reference sequence). With V trimmed by 7 bases and J by 4 bases, 12 bases remained unmatched. The CDR3 is made up of 15 amino acids. The CDR3 DNA follows: TGTGCCAGTAAGATAGGGGGCAGGGACCCCTATGGCTACACCTTC. Protein sequence: CASKIGGRDPYGYTF.

The chain has TRBV15 and TRBJ1-3, with a possible D match to TRBD1 (6 bases). Trimming took off 0 bases at V and 2 bases at J, with 11 bases between the two ends. The CDR3 loop spans 16 amino acids. Germline V CDR1 and CDR2: LNHNV, YYDKDF (reference sequence). The CDR3 sequence: CATSRDGPGAGNTIYF. CDR3 DNA: TGTGCCACCAGCAGAGATGGTCCAGGGGCTGGAAACACCATATATTTT. The complete variable domain, with remaining parts taken from reference TRBV15 and TRBJ1-3, reads DAMVIQNPRYQVTQFGKPVTLSCSQTLNHNVMYWYQQKSSQAPKLLFHYYDKDFNNEADTPDNFQSRRPNTSFCFLDIRSPGLGDTAMYLCATSRDGPGAGNTIYFGEGSWLTVV.

This rearrangement joins TRBV20-1 to TRBJ2-1; 9 bases fit TRBD2. Germline V gives CDR1 DFQATT, CDR2 SNEGSKA (reference sequence). The CDR3 contains 13 residues. After removal of 3 bases from V and 9 bases from J, the junction contained 6 bases not matched to a gene. CDR3 sequence (DNA): TGCAGTGCTAGTACTAGCGGGTTTGGTGAGCAGTTCTTC. Encoded protein: CSASTSGFGEQFF.

Concerning this clone: This sample also contains other DNA sequences that code for the same CDR3. The chain joins TRBV18 to TRBJ2-5; D remains unclear. The CDR3 is 12 residues long. The V end was cut by 3 bases, the J end by 4 bases, with 6 bases between. Per germline, CDR1 KGHSH and CDR2 LQKENI. The CDR3 protein is CASSPTGETQYF. CDR3 in DNA: TGTGCCAGCTCACCCACCGGAGAGACCCAGTACTTC.

V usage is TRBV7-2 and J usage is TRBJ2-7, with unresolved D. This CDR3 is built from 12 residues. Trimming removed 5 bases at V and 1 base at J, with 6 bases between. CDR1 SGHTA and CDR2 FQGNSA come from the germline V gene. CDR3: CASSAESYEQYF. CDR3 in DNA: TGTGCCAGCAGCGCGGAATCCTACGAGCAGTACTTC.

The rearrangement joins TRBV12-3 or TRBV12-4 to TRBJ2-1; 8 nucleotides match TRBD1. Trimming cost V 8 bases and J 8 bases; bases outside gene matches: 8. The CDR3 is 13 residues long. In DNA form, the CDR3 reads TGTGCCAGCGGGCAGGGGGCTCGTGATGAGCAGTTCTTC. As protein: CASGQGARDEQFF.

The chain combines TRBV13 with TRBJ2-7; 8 nucleotides align to TRBD1. CDR1 is PRHDT and CDR2 is FYEKMQ in the germline V gene (reference sequence). Germline trimming cut 5 bases from V and 5 bases from J; bases unmatched to any gene: 17. This CDR3 is built from 17 residues. CDR3 protein: CASSPVRWAGGLDEQYF. Here the CDR3 DNA reads TGTGCCAGCAGCCCTGTACGTTGGGCAGGGGGCCTGGACGAGCAGTACTTC.

This clone was recorded once. This chain links TRBV7-2 with TRBJ2-5, with 12 bases lining up with TRBD1. The CDR3 has 15 residues. After removal of 5 bases from V and 6 bases from J, the junction contained 7 bases not matched to a gene. Germline V gives CDR1 SGHTA, CDR2 FQGNSA. CDR3 in amino acids: CASSQGGQGAKTQYF. In DNA, the CDR3 is TGTGCCAGCAGCCAAGGGGGACAGGGGGCAAAGACCCAGTACTTC.

This sequence joins TRBV6-5 and TRBJ2-7; a possible D gene is TRBD1 (5 bases). The CDR3 sequence is 15 residues long. In germline, CDR1 is MNHEY, CDR2 SVGAGI. Trimming took 2 bases from V and 4 from J, leaving 15 bases between them. CDR3 protein: CASSYGQGIIYEQYF. CDR3 nucleotides: TGTGCCAGCAGTTACGGGCAGGGTATTATTTACGAGCAGTACTTC.

This clone was seen a few times. The gene calls are TRBV30 and TRBJ2-3, with 11 bases aligning to TRBD2. The CDR3 loop spans 16 amino acids. Germline V gene sequence: CDR1 GTSNPN, CDR2 SVGIG (reference sequence). V lost 4 bases to trimming and J lost 0 bases; unmatched junction nucleotides: 6. CDR3 in DNA: TGTGCCTGGAAACTCCTAGCGGGGGGCAGCACAGATACGCAGTATTTT. Translated, it gives CAWKLLAGGSTDTQYF.

This rearrangement joins TRBV28 to TRBJ1-5; 8 bases map to TRBD1. V was clipped by 4 bases and J by 1 base; unmatched bases: 6. Per germline, CDR1 MDHEN and CDR2 SYDVKM. This CDR3 spans 16 amino acids. CDR3 protein: CASSSPGGGSNQPQHF. The CDR3 DNA follows: TGTGCCAGCAGTTCCCCAGGGGGCGGGAGCAATCAGCCCCAGCATTTT.